These T cell receptor beta chains were read from a single sample in a study of blood T cell repertoires in COVID-19. Here immunoSEQ multiplex PCR was the method, and the copy in TCRdb shows in-frame clones only, minus some. The sample contains about 100,000 clones, 80% to 90% of which appear only once. Sequencing was performed on PBMCs or T cells enriched from blood (not recorded which). The receptor source for this set is a woman aged 45-59 years who had recovered from COVID-19. CDR3s include the opening cysteine and the closing phenylalanine or tryptophan. A D gene is named only where the DNA matches it firmly. Not every row has a clone size; where given, it reads once, few, many or a size class.

d_gene | abundance | j_gene | v_gene | CDR3nt | CDR3aa
NA | NA | TRBJ1-4 | TRBV2 | TGTGCCAGCAGTGGGCTAAGAGGAACTAATGAAAAACTGTTTTTT | CASSGLRGTNEKLFF
TRBD1 | NA | TRBJ1-2 | TRBV6-5 | TGTGCCAGCAGGGGGACAGGGGGCGCAAACTATGGCTACACCTTC | CASRGTGGANYGYTF
TRBD2 | NA | TRBJ2-1 | TRBV7-9 | TGTGCCAGCAGTCGGGGGGGCACCTACAATGAGCAGTTCTTC | CASSRGGTYNEQFF
NA | NA | TRBJ1-1 | TRBV18 | TGTGCCAGCTCACCCGGGACGGCGGGGGGCACTGAAGCTTTCTTT | CASSPGTAGGTEAFF
NA | NA | TRBJ1-5 | TRBV5-8 | TGTGCCAGCAGCGTAGTCAATCAGCCCCAGCATTTT | CASSVVNQPQHF
TRBD1 | NA | TRBJ1-3 | TRBV9 | TGTGCCAGCAGCTTTACCGGGACAGGGACTGGAAACACCATATATTTT | CASSFTGTGTGNTIYF
TRBD2 | NA | TRBJ2-3 | TRBV9 | TGTGCCAGCAGTCCCGGGACTAGCGAGTTACAGTATTTT | CASSPGTSELQYF
TRBD1 | NA | TRBJ2-1 | TRBV6-6 | TGTGCCAGCAGTCGATCGGGACAGGGTAACAATGAGCAGTTCTTC | CASSRSGQGNNEQFF
TRBD1 | NA | TRBJ1-1 | TRBV28 | TGTGCCAGCAGTCCCCCGGGACAGTGGAACACTGAAGCTTTCTTT | CASSPPGQWNTEAFF
TRBD1 | NA | TRBJ1-1 | TRBV5-1 | TGCGCCAGCAGCCCTCAGGGGGCTAACACTGAAGCTTTCTTT | CASSPQGANTEAFF
TRBD1 | NA | TRBJ2-3 | TRBV5-1 | TGCGCCAGCAGCGCAACGGACAGGAGCACAGATACGCAGTATTTT | CASSATDRSTDTQYF
TRBD1 | NA | TRBJ1-5 | TRBV2 | TGTGCCAGCACGATAACAGGGGGCGCTCAGCCCCAGCATTTT | CASTITGGAQPQHF
TRBD1 | once | TRBJ1-5 | TRBV28 | TGTGCCAGCAAGGCGATTTGGGACAGGGGGAGGCATCAGCCCCAGCATTTT | CASKAIWDRGRHQPQHF
TRBD1 | NA | TRBJ2-7 | TRBV19 | TGTGCCAGTAGTGACAGGGGGCATCGGAACGAGCAGTACTTC | CASSDRGHRNEQYF
TRBD1 | NA | TRBJ1-1 | TRBV6-5 | TGTGCCAGCAGTTCGGGACAGAGTTTGAACACTGAAGCTTTCTTT | CASSSGQSLNTEAFF
NA | NA | TRBJ2-3 | TRBV7-9 | TGTGCCAGCAGCTCACTAGCCTCCACAGGCACAGATACGCAGTATTTT | CASSSLASTGTDTQYF
TRBD2 | NA | TRBJ2-1 | TRBV19 | TGTGCCAGTATGGGACTAGCGCGATCTATTGTGTCCTACAATGAGCAGTTCTTC | CASMGLARSIVSYNEQFF